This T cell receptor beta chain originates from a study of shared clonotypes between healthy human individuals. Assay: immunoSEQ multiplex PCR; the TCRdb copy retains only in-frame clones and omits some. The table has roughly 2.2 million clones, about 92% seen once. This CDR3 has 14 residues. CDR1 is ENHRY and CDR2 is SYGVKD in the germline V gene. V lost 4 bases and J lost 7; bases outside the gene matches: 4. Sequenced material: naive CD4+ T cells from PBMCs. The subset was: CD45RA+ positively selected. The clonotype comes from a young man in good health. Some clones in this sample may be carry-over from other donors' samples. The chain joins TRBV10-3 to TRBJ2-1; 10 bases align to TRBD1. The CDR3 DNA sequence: TGTGCCATCAGTGGGACGGGACAGGGGAATGAGCAGTTCTTC. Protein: CAISGTGQGNEQFF.